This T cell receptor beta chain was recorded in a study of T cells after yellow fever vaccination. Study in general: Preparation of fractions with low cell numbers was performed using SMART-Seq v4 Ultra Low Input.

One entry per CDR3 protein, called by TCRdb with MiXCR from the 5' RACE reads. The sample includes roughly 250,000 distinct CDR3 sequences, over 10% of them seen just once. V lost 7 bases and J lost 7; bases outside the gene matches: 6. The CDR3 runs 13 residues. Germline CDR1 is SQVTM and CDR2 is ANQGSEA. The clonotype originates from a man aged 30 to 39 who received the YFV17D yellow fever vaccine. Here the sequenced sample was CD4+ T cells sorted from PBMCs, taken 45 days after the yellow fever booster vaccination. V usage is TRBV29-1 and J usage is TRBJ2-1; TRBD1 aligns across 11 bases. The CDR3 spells CSAGTGGWNEQFF. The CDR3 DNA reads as TGCAGCGCCGGGACAGGGGGTTGGAATGAGCAGTTCTTC.